This T cell receptor (beta chain) was identified during a study of technical replicates of blood from several donors. Method: immunoSEQ multiplex PCR; TCRdb's copy keeps in-frame clones and lacks some. The top ten hold 0.27% of the sample, which has around 76,000 clones, around 90% seen once. The CDR3 covers 16 residues. The junction had 11 bases not matched to a gene; V was cut back by 6 bases and J by 3 bases. The germline V gene encodes CDR1 SNHLY and CDR2 FYNNEI. This TCR came from a human donor in good health. V and J are TRBV2 and TRBJ1-1; 9 bases line up with TRBD1. Input material: T cells isolated from PBMCs. DNA of the CDR3: TGTGCCAGCAGAGGCCCGGGACAGGGTCGGGACACTGAAGCTTTCTTT. Residues: CASRGPGQGRDTEAFF.